The 5 T cell receptor beta chains presented below share a single source sample, sequenced in a study of shared clonotypes between healthy human individuals. Repertoires were generated with immunoSEQ multiplex PCR, while TCRdb's copy carries only in-frame clones and drops some. The profile covers over a million clones, with around 98% appearing a single time and roughly 0.45% taken by the ten largest. Sequencing was performed on naive CD4+ T cells sorted from blood. Subset meaning: CD45RA+ positively selected. The source is a man aged 25 to 45 in good health.

This rearrangement joins TRBV2 to TRBJ2-7; tentative D call: TRBD1 (6 bases). CDR3 length: 14 residues. Deletions cut 8 bases from V and 13 bases from J, with 27 bases between. Germline-derived CDR1 and CDR2 are SNHLY and FYNNEI. The CDR3 loop is CASVTGRATSSTYF. CDR3 nucleotides: TGTGCCAGCGTGACAGGTCGAGCTACGAGCAGTACATACTTC. Drawing the rest from reference TRBV2 and TRBJ2-7, the complete variable domain is EPEVTQTPSHQVTQMGQEVILRCVPISNHLYFYWYRQILGQKVEFLVSFYNNEISEKSEIFDDQFSVERPDGSNFTLKIRSTKLEDSAMYFCASVTGRATSSTYFGPGTRLTVT.

This clone was recorded once. This chain links TRBV27 with TRBJ2-7; D perhaps matches TRBD2 (5 bases). The germline V gene encodes CDR1 MNHEY and CDR2 SMNVEV (reference sequence). V lost 4 bases and J 7 bases, leaving 17 bases between the germline ends. The CDR3 consists of 14 residues. The CDR3 region has the DNA TGTGCCAGCAGTTACACTAGTAATTCCCGGGAGCAGTACTTC. Protein product: CASSYTSNSREQYF.

The CDR3 reads CASSSPLAGGADTQYF. Written as DNA, the CDR3 is TGTGCCAGCAGTTCACCACTAGCGGGAGGGGCAGATACGCAGTATTTT. This chain uses TRBV28 with TRBJ2-3, with 13 bases matching TRBD2. V was clipped by 4 bases and J by 4 bases; unmatched bases: 5. Germline V lookup: CDR1 MDHEN, CDR2 SYDVKM. The length of the CDR3 is 16 residues.

V is TRBV27 and J is TRBJ1-1; 9 bases align to TRBD1. The CDR3 runs 16 residues. The J segment lost 4 bases and the V segment lost 6 bases, leaving 12 bases of the junction unmatched. CDR1 is MNHEY, CDR2 SMNVEV, per germline (reference sequence). This CDR3 reads CASRDLKDRGGTEAFF. In DNA form, the CDR3 reads TGTGCCAGCAGAGATCTCAAGGACAGGGGCGGCACTGAAGCTTTCTTT.

This chain joins TRBV29-1 and TRBJ2-5, with 10 bases aligning to TRBD2. From germline, CDR1 is SQVTM and CDR2 ANQGSEA. CDR3 length: 14 residues. Trimming at V came to 4 bases and at J to 6 bases, leaving 8 bases not matched to a gene. The CDR3, as DNA: TGCAGCGTTGGGAGTCTAGCGGGGGTTAAGACCCAGTACTTC. It encodes CSVGSLAGVKTQYF. Filled out from reference TRBV29-1 and TRBJ2-5, the complete variable domain reads SAVISQKPSRDICQRGTSLTIQCQVDSQVTMMFWYRQQPGQSLTLIATANQGSEATYESGFVIDKFPISRPNLTFSTLTVSNMSPEDSSIYLCSVGSLAGVKTQYFGPGTRLLVL.